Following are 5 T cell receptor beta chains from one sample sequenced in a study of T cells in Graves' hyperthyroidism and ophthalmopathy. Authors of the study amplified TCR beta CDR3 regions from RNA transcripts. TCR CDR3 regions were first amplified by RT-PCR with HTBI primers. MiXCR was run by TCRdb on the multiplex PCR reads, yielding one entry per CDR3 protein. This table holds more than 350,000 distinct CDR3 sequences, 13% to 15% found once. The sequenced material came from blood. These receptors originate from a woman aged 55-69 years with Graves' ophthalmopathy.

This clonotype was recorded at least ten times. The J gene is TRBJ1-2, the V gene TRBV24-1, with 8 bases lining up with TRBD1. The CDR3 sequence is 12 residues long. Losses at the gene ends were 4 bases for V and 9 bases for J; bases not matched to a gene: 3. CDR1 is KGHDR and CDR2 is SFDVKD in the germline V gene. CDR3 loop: CATSDRTGRYTF. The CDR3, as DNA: TGTGCCACCAGTGACCGGACAGGGCGCTACACCTTC.

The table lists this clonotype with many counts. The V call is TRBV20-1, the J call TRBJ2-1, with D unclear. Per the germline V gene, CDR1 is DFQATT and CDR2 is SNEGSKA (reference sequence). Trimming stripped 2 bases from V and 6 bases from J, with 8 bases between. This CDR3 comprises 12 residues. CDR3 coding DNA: TGCAGTGCTAGACCGACTGTCAATGAGCAGTTCTTC. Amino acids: CSARPTVNEQFF.

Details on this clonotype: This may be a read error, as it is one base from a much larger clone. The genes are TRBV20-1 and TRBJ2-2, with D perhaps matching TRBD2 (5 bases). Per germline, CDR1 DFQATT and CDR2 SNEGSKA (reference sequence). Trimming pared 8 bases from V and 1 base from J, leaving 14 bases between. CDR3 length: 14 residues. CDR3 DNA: TGCAGTACTTCCCAGAGCGGGAACACCGGGGAGCTGTTTTTT. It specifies CSTSQSGNTGELFF.

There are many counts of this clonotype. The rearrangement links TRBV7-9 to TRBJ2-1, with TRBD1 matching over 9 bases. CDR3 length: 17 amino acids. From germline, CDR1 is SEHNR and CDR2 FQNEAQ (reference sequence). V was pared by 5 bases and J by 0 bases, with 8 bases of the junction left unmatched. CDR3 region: CASSPDRGVSSYNEQFF. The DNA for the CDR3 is TGTGCCAGCAGCCCCGACAGGGGGGTTAGCTCCTACAATGAGCAGTTCTTC.

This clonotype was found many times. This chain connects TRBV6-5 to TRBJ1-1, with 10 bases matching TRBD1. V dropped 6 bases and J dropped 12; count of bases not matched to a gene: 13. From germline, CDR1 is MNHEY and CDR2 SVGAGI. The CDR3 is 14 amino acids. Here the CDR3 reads CASRNKAGTGETFF. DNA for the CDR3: TGTGCCAGCAGGAACAAAGCCGGGACAGGGGAAACTTTCTTT.